This T cell receptor beta chain came from a study of OX40 agonist ivuxolimab in advanced cancers. Overall study: Partial responses were seen in three patients, one with hepatocellular carcinoma and two with cutaneous melanoma.

Findings of the study overall: The antigen specificity of the peripheral T cells (those that were expanded) was not determined. There was clonal expansion of CD4+ and CD8+ blood T cells by week 6 at 0.1 to 3.0 mg/kg.

Generated by immunoSEQ multiplex PCR, the TCRdb table keeps only in-frame clones and is missing some. The table has fewer than 100,000 clones, 65% to 85% seen once. As for this clone: The antigen is undetermined.

This CDR3 has 11 amino acids. Germline CDR1 is MNHNY and CDR2 is SVGAGI (reference sequence). V was clipped by 2 bases and J by 5 bases, with 3 bases between them. The TCR sequence derives from an adult with an advanced solid tumor such as melanoma, head and neck, liver or kidney cancer. The genes are TRBV6-6 and TRBJ2-5, with D unresolved. The starting material was CD4+ or CD8+ T cells sorted from blood, obtained in a trial of the OX40 agonist ivuxolimab. The CDR3 sequence is CASSYGETQYF. The CDR3, as DNA: TGTGCCAGCAGTTACGGTGAGACCCAGTACTTC.